This entry is about one TCR beta chain. It lacks a known antigen. The record has no base qualities; no much larger clone is one base away. The sample's time point label, in plain terms: baseline before oral tofacitinib. From alopecia areata patients, peripheral blood was collected along with lesional scalp punch biopsies. After PBMCs were isolated by density centrifugation and stained for CD3, CD4 and CD8, a FACSAria was used to sort CD4+ and CD8+ T cells. The data were obtained in a study of CD8+ T cells in alopecia areata (dated by TCRdb to the late 2010s). Concerning the study at large: The treated patients took part in an open-label pilot trial in which moderate-to-severe alopecia areata was treated with oral tofacitinib at 5 to 10 mg twice daily. Scalp clonality was compared among normal scalp (n=4), patchy alopecia areata scalp (n=8), and alopecia totalis/universalis scalp (n=8). Biopsies were taken from tofacitinib-treated patients at baseline and at 4 and 24 weeks of treatment, and a later scalp biopsy was taken in several of the tofacitinib-treated patients. The RNA source kit depended on sample type: the PAXgene miRNA kit for fixed scalp, the miRNeasy kit for PBMCs, and the RNeasy kit for mouse skin. TCRbeta CDR3 regions were amplified by immunoSEQ multiplex PCR with 35 Vbeta forward and 13 Jbeta reverse primers. Tofacitinib was administered for 6 to 18 months, and 6 months of follow-up off drug were then conducted to assess delayed response and recurrence. Human TCRbeta sequencing covered scalp tissue and sorted CD4+ and CD8+ peripheral blood T cells from patchy and totalis/universalis alopecia areata patients and healthy controls. To study T cell clonal expansion in alopecia areata, the researchers applied high-throughput TCRbeta sequencing to both the C3H/HeJ mouse model and human patients. Here is what the overall study found, with its caveats: Unlike mouse skin, which is dominated by gammadelta T cells, normal human skin has resident alphabeta T cells that are also sequenced, and this complicates analysis of the scalp TCR repertoire. Shared TCR sequences between patients were less evident than in mice, which may be partly attributable to HLA diversity in the patient population. Compared with normal scalp, lesional scalp had higher clonality and more expanded CD8+ clones, particularly in alopecia totalis/universalis, a pattern that suggests antigenic drive.

CDR1 and CDR2 are read off the germline V gene as LGHNA and YNFKEQ. Inclusive of the bounding cysteine and phenylalanine, the CDR3 is 15 residues long. Only CDR3 DNA remains: 45 bases, in frame from the first base. V trim: 0 bases; J trim: 10 bases; unmatched bases: 3. Library preparation used the immunoSEQ multiplex PCR assay. To provide template for TCR sequencing, every sample had RNA extracted and reverse transcribed into cDNA. First-strand cDNA was synthesized with SuperScript III using a 2:1 mix of oligo-dT and random hexamers. Amplification bias was assessed with a synthetic immune receptor repertoire, and residual bias was removed computationally. In the paper's pipeline: Raw reads were preprocessed to remove errors, and CDR3 was defined by IMGT conventions from the conserved cysteine to phenylalanine. To get clonality, Shannon entropy was normalized by log2 of the number of productive unique TCRs and the result was subtracted from 1. Whether each scalp clone was CD4 or CD8 was inferred by checking scalp TCRbeta sequences against the CD4 and CD8 repertoires from sorted blood. Here the immuneACCESS table is served through TCRdb, limited to in-frame sequences with V and J called. Missing clones are a known gap in these copies; in checked studies unresolved V genes cover under half, and the rest lacks a known reason. That table is the source of V, J and clone size, and D and trimming were worked out from the DNA. Present in this sample are hundreds of thousands of clones, under 80% of which were seen just once. Of the sample, more than 0.95% is held by the ten largest clones.

This sequence uses TRBV4-2 and TRBJ1-6; TRBD1 matches 10 bases in the middle. The input for sequencing was CD4+ T cells sorted from blood, taken at week 0. The source of this sequence is a human donor with alopecia areata. The CDR3 region: CASSQETGGQSPLHF. Read as DNA, the sequence is TGTGCCAGCAGCCAAGAGACAGGGGGCCAATCACCCCTCCACTTT.